The sequence of this T cell receptor beta chain was determined in a study of T cell repertoires in cytomegalovirus infection. About the study: Indications came from public TCR beta signatures; they pointed to CMV infection and to a matching HLA type.

Turning to this clonotype: Its specificity is not known.

TCRdb fed the reads into MiXCR, producing one record per CDR3 protein. Among some 400,000 distinct CDR3 sequences listed, about a third were seen once. Germline CDR1 is MNHGY and CDR2 is SAAAGT. The V gene lost 2 bases and the J gene lost 0 bases, with 11 bases spanning the gap. This CDR3 is 15 amino acids long. General observations from the study: Pooled public TCR beta family frequency picked out CMV carriers with the relevant HLA.

The V and J genes are TRBV6-8 and TRBJ2-7, with D perhaps TRBD1 (6 bases). This receptor was taken from a human donor in good health (CMV status not recorded). Some clones in this sample may be carry-over from other donors' samples. Sequenced: PBMCs. This chain's CDR3 is CASSYPDRFSYEQYF. Written as DNA, the CDR3 is TGTGCCAGCAGTTACCCTGACAGGTTCTCCTACGAGCAGTACTTC.